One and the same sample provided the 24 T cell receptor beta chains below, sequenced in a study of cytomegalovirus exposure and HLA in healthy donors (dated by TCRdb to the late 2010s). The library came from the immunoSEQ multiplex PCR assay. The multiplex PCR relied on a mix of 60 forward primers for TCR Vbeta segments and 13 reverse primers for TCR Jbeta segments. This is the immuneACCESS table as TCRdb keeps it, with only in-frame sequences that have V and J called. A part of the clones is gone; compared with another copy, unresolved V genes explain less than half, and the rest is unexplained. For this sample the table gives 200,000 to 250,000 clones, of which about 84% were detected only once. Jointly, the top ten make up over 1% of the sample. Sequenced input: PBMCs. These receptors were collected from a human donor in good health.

The CDR3 nucleotides are TGTGCCAGCAGCTTGGTGGCGGGACTCTCCAATGAGCAGTTCTTC. Protein: CASSLVAGLSNEQFF. The V call is TRBV5-6, the J call TRBJ2-1; D perhaps matches TRBD2 (6 bases). The CDR3 has 15 residues. The germline V gene encodes CDR1 SGHDT and CDR2 YYEEEE. V lost 0 bases, J lost 6 bases, and 13 bases lay in between.

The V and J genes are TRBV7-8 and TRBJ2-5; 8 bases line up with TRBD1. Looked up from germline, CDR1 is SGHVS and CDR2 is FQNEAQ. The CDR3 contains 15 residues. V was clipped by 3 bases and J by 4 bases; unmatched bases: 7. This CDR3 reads CASSFNIDRGETQYF. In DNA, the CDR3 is TGTGCCAGCAGCTTTAATATCGACAGGGGAGAGACCCAGTACTTC.

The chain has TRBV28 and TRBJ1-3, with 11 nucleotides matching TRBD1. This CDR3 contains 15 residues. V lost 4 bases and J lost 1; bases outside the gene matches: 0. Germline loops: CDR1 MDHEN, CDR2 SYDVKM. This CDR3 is CASSWDRGSGNTIYF. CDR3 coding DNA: TGTGCCAGCAGTTGGGACAGGGGGTCTGGAAACACCATATATTTT. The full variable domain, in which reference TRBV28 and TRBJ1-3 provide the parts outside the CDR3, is DVKVTQSSRYLVKRTGEKVFLECVQDMDHENMFWYRQDPGLGLRLIYFSYDVKMKEKGDIPEGYSVSREKKERFSLILESASTNQTSMYLCASSWDRGSGNTIYFGEGSWLTVV.

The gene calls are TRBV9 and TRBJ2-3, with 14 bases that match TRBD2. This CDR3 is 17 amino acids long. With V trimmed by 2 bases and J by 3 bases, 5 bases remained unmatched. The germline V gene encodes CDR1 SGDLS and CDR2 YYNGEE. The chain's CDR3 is CASSVGTSGRVTDTQYF. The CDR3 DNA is TGTGCCAGCAGCGTCGGGACTAGCGGGAGAGTAACAGATACGCAGTATTTT.

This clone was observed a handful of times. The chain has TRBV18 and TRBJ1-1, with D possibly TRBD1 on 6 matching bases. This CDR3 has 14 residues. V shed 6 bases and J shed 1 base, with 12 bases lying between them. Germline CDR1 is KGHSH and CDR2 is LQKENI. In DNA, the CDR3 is TGTGCCAGCTCCCCCGCACAGGGGAACACTGAAGCTTTCTTT. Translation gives CASSPAQGNTEAFF.

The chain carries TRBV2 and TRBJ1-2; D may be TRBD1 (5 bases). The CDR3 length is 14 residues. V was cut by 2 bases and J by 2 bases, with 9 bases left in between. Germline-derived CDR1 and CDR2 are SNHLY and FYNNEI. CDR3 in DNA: TGTGCCAGCAGTGAACAGGGAGGGAACTATGGCTACACCTTC. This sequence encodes CASSEQGGNYGYTF.

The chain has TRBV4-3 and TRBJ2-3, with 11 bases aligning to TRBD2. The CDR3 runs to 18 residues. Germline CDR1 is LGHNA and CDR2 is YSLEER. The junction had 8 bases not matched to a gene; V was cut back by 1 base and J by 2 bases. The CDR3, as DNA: TGCGCCAGCAGCCAAGTGGGGACTAGCGGCTGGTACACAGATACGCAGTATTTT. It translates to CASSQVGTSGWYTDTQYF.

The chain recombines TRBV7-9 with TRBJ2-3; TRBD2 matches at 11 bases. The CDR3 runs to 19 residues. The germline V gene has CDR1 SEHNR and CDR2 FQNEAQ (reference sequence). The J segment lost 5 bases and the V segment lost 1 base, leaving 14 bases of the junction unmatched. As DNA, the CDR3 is TGTGCCAGCAGCTTAGTCATCCTGGGGACTAGCGGAGTGGGAGATACGCAGTATTTT. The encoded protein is CASSLVILGTSGVGDTQYF. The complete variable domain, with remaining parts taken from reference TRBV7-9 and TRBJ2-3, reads DTGVSQNPRHKITKRGQNVTFRCDPISEHNRLYWYRQTLGQGPEFLTYFQNEAQLEKSRLLSDRFSAERPKGSFSTLEIQRTEQGDSAMYLCASSLVILGTSGVGDTQYFGPGTRLTVL.

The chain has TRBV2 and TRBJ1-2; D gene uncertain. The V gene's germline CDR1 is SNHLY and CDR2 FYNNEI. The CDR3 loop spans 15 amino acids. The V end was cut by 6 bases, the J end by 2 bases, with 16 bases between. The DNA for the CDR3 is TGTGCCAGCAGCCGACACGAAGGACTGAACTATGGCTACACCTTC. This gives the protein CASSRHEGLNYGYTF.

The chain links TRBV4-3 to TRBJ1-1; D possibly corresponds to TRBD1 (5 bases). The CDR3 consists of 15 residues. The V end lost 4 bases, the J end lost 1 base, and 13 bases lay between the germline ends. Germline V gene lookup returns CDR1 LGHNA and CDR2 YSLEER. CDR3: CASSRARGGNTEAFF. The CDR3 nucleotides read TGCGCCAGCAGCCGAGCGCGGGGCGGGAACACTGAAGCTTTCTTT.

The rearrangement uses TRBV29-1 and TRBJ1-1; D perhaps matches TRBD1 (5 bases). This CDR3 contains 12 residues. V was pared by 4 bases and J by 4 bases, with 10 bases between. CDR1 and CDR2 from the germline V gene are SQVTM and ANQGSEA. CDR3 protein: CSVVTQGTEAFF. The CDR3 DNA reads TGCAGCGTTGTGACCCAGGGCACTGAAGCTTTCTTT. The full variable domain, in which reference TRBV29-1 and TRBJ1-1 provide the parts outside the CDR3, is SAVISQKPSRDICQRGTSLTIQCQVDSQVTMMFWYRQQPGQSLTLIATANQGSEATYESGFVIDKFPISRPNLTFSTLTVSNMSPEDSSIYLCSVVTQGTEAFFGQGTRLTVV.

CDR3 DNA: TGTGCCAGCAGCTTAGCGCGGGAACACTACGAGCAGTACTTC. Residues: CASSLAREHYEQYF. The rearrangement uses TRBV7-2 and TRBJ2-7; D may be TRBD2 (6 bases). The CDR3 has 14 amino acids. V was trimmed by 0 bases and J by 3 bases, leaving 9 bases between them. CDR1 SGHTA and CDR2 FQGNSA come from the germline V gene.

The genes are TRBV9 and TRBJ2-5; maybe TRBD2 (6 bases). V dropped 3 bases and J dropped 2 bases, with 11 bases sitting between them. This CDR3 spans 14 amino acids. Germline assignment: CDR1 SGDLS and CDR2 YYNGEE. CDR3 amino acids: CASSAGASQETQYF. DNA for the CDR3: TGTGCCAGCAGCGCGGGAGCTTCGCAAGAGACCCAGTACTTC.

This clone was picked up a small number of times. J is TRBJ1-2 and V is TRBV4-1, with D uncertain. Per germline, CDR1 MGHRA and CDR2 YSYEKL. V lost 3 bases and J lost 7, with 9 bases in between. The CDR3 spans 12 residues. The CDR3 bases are TGCGCCAGCAGCCAGGGAGGCTTTGGCTACACCTTC. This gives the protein CASSQGGFGYTF.

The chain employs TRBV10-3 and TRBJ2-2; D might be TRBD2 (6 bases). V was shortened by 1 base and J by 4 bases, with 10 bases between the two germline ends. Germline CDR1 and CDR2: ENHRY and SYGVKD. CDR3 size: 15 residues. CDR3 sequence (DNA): TGTGCCATCAGTGAGTTTGGGGGAGGCACCGGGGAGCTGTTTTTT. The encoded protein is CAISEFGGGTGELFF.

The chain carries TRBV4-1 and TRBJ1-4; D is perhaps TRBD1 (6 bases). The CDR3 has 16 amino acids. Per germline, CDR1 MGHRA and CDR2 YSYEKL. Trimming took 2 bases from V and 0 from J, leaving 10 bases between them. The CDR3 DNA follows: TGCGCCAGCAGCCAAACGACAGGATCAACTAATGAAAAACTGTTTTTT. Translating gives CASSQTTGSTNEKLFF.

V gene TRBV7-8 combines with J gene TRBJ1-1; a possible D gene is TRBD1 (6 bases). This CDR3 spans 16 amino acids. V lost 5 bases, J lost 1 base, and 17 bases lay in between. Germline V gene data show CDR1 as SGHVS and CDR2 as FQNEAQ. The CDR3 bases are TGTGCCAGCAGCCCGGACAGTCCTCCACCGAACACTGAAGCTTTCTTT. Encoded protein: CASSPDSPPPNTEAFF.

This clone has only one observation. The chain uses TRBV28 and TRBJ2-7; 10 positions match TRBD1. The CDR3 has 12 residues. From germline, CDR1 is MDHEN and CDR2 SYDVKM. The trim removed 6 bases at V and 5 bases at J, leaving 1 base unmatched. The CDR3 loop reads CASRTGGHEQYF. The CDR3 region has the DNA TGTGCCAGCAGGACAGGGGGCCACGAGCAGTACTTC.

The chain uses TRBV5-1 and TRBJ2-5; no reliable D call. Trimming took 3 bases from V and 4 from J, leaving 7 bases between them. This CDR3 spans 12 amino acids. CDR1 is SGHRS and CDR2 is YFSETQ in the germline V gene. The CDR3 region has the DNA TGCGCCAGCAGCTGGGCAGCAGAGACCCAGTACTTC. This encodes CASSWAAETQYF. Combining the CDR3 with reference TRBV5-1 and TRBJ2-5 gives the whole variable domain KAGVTQTPRYLIKTRGQQVTLSCSPISGHRSVSWYQQTPGQGLQFLFEYFSETQRNKGNFPGRFSGRQFSNSRSEMNVSTLELGDSALYLCASSWAAETQYFGPGTRLLVL.

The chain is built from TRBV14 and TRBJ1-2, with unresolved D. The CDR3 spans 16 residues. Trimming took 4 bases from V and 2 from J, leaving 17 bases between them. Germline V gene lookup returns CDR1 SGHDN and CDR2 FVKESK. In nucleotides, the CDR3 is TGTGCCAGCAGCCCCCGTCAAGTTCCGGGAAACTATGGCTACACCTTC. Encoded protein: CASSPRQVPGNYGYTF.

CDR3 loop: CASSMEGTGGNEQFF. The CDR3 DNA follows: TGCGCCAGCAGCATGGAAGGGACAGGGGGCAATGAGCAGTTCTTC. This chain connects TRBV5-1 to TRBJ2-1, with TRBD1 identical over 11 bases. The germline gives CDR1 SGHRS, CDR2 YFSETQ. This CDR3 contains 15 residues. V dropped 4 bases and J dropped 6; count of bases not matched to a gene: 6.

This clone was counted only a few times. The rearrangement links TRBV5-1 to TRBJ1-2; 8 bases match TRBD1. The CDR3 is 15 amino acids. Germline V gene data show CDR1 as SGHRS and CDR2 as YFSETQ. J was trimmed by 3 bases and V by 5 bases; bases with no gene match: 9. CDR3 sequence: CASRTGQGGDYGYTF. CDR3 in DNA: TGCGCCAGCAGAACCGGACAGGGAGGGGACTATGGCTACACCTTC.

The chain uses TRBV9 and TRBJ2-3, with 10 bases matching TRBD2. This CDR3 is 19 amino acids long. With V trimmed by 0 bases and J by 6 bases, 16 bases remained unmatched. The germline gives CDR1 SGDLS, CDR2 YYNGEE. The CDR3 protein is CASSVAPASGSPPFDTQYF. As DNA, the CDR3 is TGTGCCAGCAGCGTAGCCCCAGCTAGCGGGAGCCCTCCCTTTGATACGCAGTATTTT.

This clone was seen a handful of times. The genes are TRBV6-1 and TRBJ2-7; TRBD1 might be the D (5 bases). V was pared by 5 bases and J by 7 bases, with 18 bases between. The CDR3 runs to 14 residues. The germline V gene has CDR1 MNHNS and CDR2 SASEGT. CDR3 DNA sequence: TGTGCCAGCAGTATTGACAGCGCCGGTCGGGAGCAGTACTTC. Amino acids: CASSIDSAGREQYF.